Each of the 24 T cell receptor beta chains below was sequenced from the same sample in a study of T cell repertoires in aging, cancer and after chemotherapy. The template was genomic DNA from peripheral blood, not RNA. Multiplex touch-down PCR with TRB-A/B primers amplified rearranged V-D-J TRB sequences. TCRdb reprocessed the multiplex PCR reads via MiXCR and lists one record per CDR3 protein. There are roughly 12,000 distinct CDR3 sequences in the sample; 20% to 30% occur only once, and under 2% lies in the top ten. Specimen: blood. These receptors were taken from a human donor in good health.

The chain is built from TRBV11-2 and TRBJ2-2; D possibly corresponds to TRBD1 (7 bases). Trimming took 6 bases from V and 5 from J, leaving 22 bases between them. Per the germline V gene, CDR1 is SGHAT and CDR2 is FQNNGV. The CDR3 extends over 17 amino acids. The CDR3, as DNA: TGTGCCAGCAGAACAACTGACAGGGAGGCTGGGACCGGGGAGCTGTTTTTT. Translating it yields CASRTTDREAGTGELFF.

The rearrangement uses TRBV5-1 and TRBJ2-7, with 9 bases identical to TRBD2. Trimming took 4 bases from V and 0 from J; bases not matched to a gene: 5. The germline V gene has CDR1 SGHRS and CDR2 YFSETQ. The CDR3 spans 15 residues. The CDR3 sequence: CASSPLAGDSYEQYF. The CDR3 DNA is TGCGCCAGCAGCCCCTTAGCGGGGGACTCCTACGAGCAGTACTTC.

About this clonotype: Possible read error: a much larger clone is one base away. This chain connects TRBV7-2 to TRBJ1-1; no firm D call. The CDR3 sequence is 14 residues long. Germline values: CDR1 SGHTA, CDR2 FQGNSA. CDR3 sequence (DNA): TGTGCCAGCAGCTTAGGTCTAGGCCCTATGGCCGCTTTATTT. Residues: CASSLGLGPMAALF.

The V and J genes are TRBV20-1 and TRBJ2-1; D may correspond to TRBD1 or TRBD2 (5 bases each). The germline V and J ends were trimmed by 5 bases and 8 bases, with 19 bases remaining between them. CDR1 DFQATT and CDR2 SNEGSKA come from the germline V gene (reference sequence). The CDR3 spans 14 residues. CDR3 protein: CSAATGGWYDEQFF. The CDR3 nucleotides read TGCAGTGCTGCTACAGGAGGATGGTACGATGAGCAGTTCTTC.

This clonotype has just a few counts. This chain joins TRBV20-1 and TRBJ1-5; 8 nucleotides match TRBD1. The CDR3 extends over 13 amino acids. Per the germline V gene, CDR1 is DFQATT and CDR2 is SNEGSKA (reference sequence). Germline trimming cut 6 bases from V and 4 bases from J; bases unmatched to any gene: 5. CDR3 in amino acids: CSAARGQNQPQHF. The CDR3 DNA reads TGCAGTGCGGCCAGGGGGCAGAATCAGCCCCAGCATTTT.

The V call is TRBV6-5, the J call TRBJ2-3; D might be TRBD1 or TRBD2, each matching 5 bases. The V end lost 4 bases, the J end lost 0 bases, and 8 bases lay between the germline ends. The germline V gene has CDR1 MNHEY and CDR2 SVGAGI. This CDR3 spans 14 amino acids. The CDR3 loop reads CASSWDRSTDTQYF. CDR3 nucleotides: TGTGCCAGCAGTTGGGACCGGAGCACAGATACGCAGTATTTT.

V usage is TRBV29-1 and J usage is TRBJ2-3, with 7 bases matching TRBD1. CDR1 and CDR2 from the germline V gene are SQVTM and ANQGSEA. J was trimmed by 0 bases and V by 2 bases; bases with no gene match: 5. The CDR3 contains 15 residues. CDR3 sequence reads: CSVELPGQSTDTQYF. The CDR3 DNA sequence: TGCAGCGTTGAACTGCCGGGACAGAGCACAGATACGCAGTATTTT.

Concerning this clonotype: A read error may produce the germline difference seen at one junction end. The rearrangement links TRBV25-1 to TRBJ2-1; 10 bases match TRBD2. Looked up from germline, CDR1 is MGHDK and CDR2 is SYGVNS. The length of the CDR3 is 19 residues. CDR3 nucleotide sequence: TGTGCCTGCAGTGACCTACGACTTGAGCGGGGGGGACCCTACAATGAGCAGTTCTTC. Its protein product is CACSDLRLERGGPYNEQFF.

By share, this clonotype counts as medium-sized. V and J are TRBV19 and TRBJ1-6; 10 bases line up with TRBD1. The germline gives CDR1 LNHDA, CDR2 SQIVND (reference sequence). CDR3 length: 14 amino acids. The ends lost 6 bases at V and 7 bases at J; junction bases unmatched: 3. CDR3 DNA sequence: TGTGCCAGTAGCAGGACAGGGGGAAATTCACCCCTCCACTTT. It specifies CASSRTGGNSPLHF.

Within the sample, this clonotype is medium-sized. The V call is TRBV29-1, the J call TRBJ2-3; 7 bases are shared with TRBD1. The CDR3 is 15 residues long. The V and J ends lost 6 bases and 0 bases, in that order; junction bases with no gene match: 9. Germline V gene sequence: CDR1 SQVTM, CDR2 ANQGSEA. CDR3 loop: CSVQGTAASTDTQYF. The CDR3 DNA follows: TGCAGCGTCCAAGGGACAGCCGCTAGCACAGATACGCAGTATTTT.

V and J are TRBV5-1 and TRBJ2-2; unclear D gene. Germline V CDR1 and CDR2: SGHRS, YFSETQ. The CDR3 is made up of 16 amino acids. The ends were cut back, 4 bases at V and 0 bases at J, with 13 bases in the middle. The CDR3 DNA reads TGCGCCAGCAGCCAGACGGGCCATTCGAACACCGGGGAGCTGTTTTTT. This sequence encodes CASSQTGHSNTGELFF.

This clonotype was recorded once. CDR3 coding DNA: TGCGCCAGCAGCCAAGTAGTCCTAACTTCCACAGATACGCAGTATTTT. Translation gives CASSQVVLTSTDTQYF. J is TRBJ2-3 and V is TRBV4-1; no clear D. Germline CDR1 and CDR2: MGHRA and YSYEKL. Trimming pared 1 base from V and 2 bases from J, leaving 13 bases between. This CDR3 spans 16 amino acids.

This clonotype was counted between two and nine times. The chain recombines TRBV7-2 with TRBJ2-5; the match to TRBD2 covers 8 bases. In germline, CDR1 is SGHTA, CDR2 FQGNSA. This CDR3 spans 16 amino acids. V was clipped by 2 bases and J by 5 bases; unmatched bases: 10. This CDR3 reads CASSLWRASGLETQYF. CDR3 bases: TGTGCCAGCAGCTTATGGAGGGCTAGCGGGTTGGAGACCCAGTACTTC.

J is TRBJ2-7 and V is TRBV13, with TRBD1 identical over 8 bases. CDR3 size: 15 residues. V lost 4 bases, J lost 0 bases, and 5 bases stayed unmatched. CDR1 is PRHDT, CDR2 FYEKMQ, per germline (reference sequence). In nucleotides, the CDR3 is TGTGCCAGCAGCTCCGGACAGGGATACTCCTACGAGCAGTACTTC. Its protein is CASSSGQGYSYEQYF.

By its share, this clonotype is medium-sized. The V gene is TRBV6-5, the J gene TRBJ2-3; possibly TRBD1 or TRBD2 for D (5 bases each). Trimming stripped 7 bases from V and 5 bases from J, with 10 bases between. This CDR3 spans 12 amino acids. Germline V CDR1 and CDR2: MNHEY, SVGAGI. Here the CDR3 DNA reads TGTGCCAGCACCCCTGGGGGAGATACGCAGTATTTT. It translates to CASTPGGDTQYF.

By sample fraction, this clonotype is medium-sized. J is TRBJ1-2 and V is TRBV11-2, with D perhaps TRBD1 (5 bases). This CDR3 has 16 residues. V lost 2 bases and J 8 bases, leaving 21 bases between the germline ends. Germline assignment: CDR1 SGHAT and CDR2 FQNNGV. CDR3 residues: CASSLLLRGSTLGYTF. The CDR3 DNA sequence: TGTGCCAGCAGCTTACTCTTAAGGGGTTCGACCCTGGGCTACACCTTC.

V and J are TRBV7-9 and TRBJ2-5, with TRBD2 identical over 8 bases. The trim removed 6 bases at V and 2 bases at J, leaving 8 bases unmatched. CDR3 length equals 15 residues. Per the germline V gene, CDR1 is SEHNR and CDR2 is FQNEAQ (reference sequence). CDR3: CASSSLAGAQETQYF. Here the CDR3 DNA reads TGTGCCAGCAGTAGTCTAGCGGGCGCACAAGAGACCCAGTACTTC.

Comments on this clonotype: A much larger clone differs by one base, so this may be a read error. This sequence joins TRBV6-1 and TRBJ2-3; D perhaps matches TRBD2 (5 bases). Germline V gene sequence: CDR1 MNHNS, CDR2 SASEGT. Trimming removed 3 bases from V and 2 bases from J, with 9 bases in between. The CDR3 runs 14 residues. CDR3 protein: CASSDGETTDTQYF. DNA for the CDR3: TGTGCCAGCAGTGACGGGGAGACCACAGATACGCAGTATTTT.

V and J are TRBV30 and TRBJ1-1, with D possibly being TRBD1 (5 bases). V lost 0 bases and J lost 1, with 9 bases in between. CDR1 and CDR2 from the germline V gene are GTSNPN and SVGIG (reference sequence). The CDR3 covers 14 residues. The CDR3 DNA is TGTGCCTGGAGTGTACGGCAGGGGAACACTGAAGCTTTCTTT. Amino acid sequence: CAWSVRQGNTEAFF.

The chain couples TRBV7-9 to TRBJ1-4, with 11 nucleotides matching TRBD1. The CDR3 runs 18 residues. Germline CDR1 reads SEHNR; CDR2 reads FQNEAQ (reference sequence). J lost 0 bases, V lost 5 bases, and 8 bases had no gene match. CDR3 in DNA: TGTGCCAGCAGCCCATGGACAGGGGGCTCAGCAACTAATGAAAAACTGTTTTTT. It is translated as CASSPWTGGSATNEKLFF.

Within the sample, this clonotype is medium-sized. The V and J genes are TRBV12-3 or TRBV12-4 and TRBJ2-7; 9 positions agree with TRBD1. The CDR3 contains 14 residues. The junction had 6 bases not matched to a gene; V was cut back by 6 bases and J by 3 bases. CDR3 DNA sequence: TGTGCCAGCAGCCGGGGACAGGGATTCTACGAGCAGTACTTC. Protein product: CASSRGQGFYEQYF.

The V and J genes are TRBV28 and TRBJ2-2; 9 positions match TRBD1. V was pared by 6 bases and J by 4 bases, with 3 bases of the junction left unmatched. In germline, CDR1 is MDHEN, CDR2 SYDVKM. This CDR3 contains 14 residues. CDR3 protein: CASSIQGATGELFF. The CDR3 DNA reads as TGTGCCAGCAGCATACAGGGGGCCACCGGGGAGCTGTTTTTT.

V and J are TRBV12-3 or TRBV12-4 and TRBJ2-1, with a weak D call TRBD2 (5 bases). The CDR3 is 12 amino acids. V gave up 5 bases and J gave up 8 bases, with 10 bases separating them. The CDR3 loop is CASSPGVYEQFF. The CDR3 coding sequence is TGTGCCAGCAGTCCCGGGGTTTATGAGCAGTTCTTC.

As regards this clonotype: This clone may be a read error of a much larger clone one base away. The gene calls are TRBV30 and TRBJ2-7; D is unresolved. The length of the CDR3 is 12 residues. Germline lookup yields CDR1 GTSNPN and CDR2 SVGIG (reference sequence). CDR3 sequence reads: CAWNDGTYEHYF. The CDR3 DNA is TGTGCCTGGAACGACGGTACCTACGAGCATTACTTC.